This T cell receptor (beta chain) was documented in a study of T cell changes during pregnancy in multiple sclerosis. Clones were sequenced by immunoSEQ multiplex PCR, and TCRdb holds only the in-frame ones, with some missing. The profile shows 45,000 to 55,000 clones, 70% to 90% of them singletons. Trimming cost V 4 bases and J 7 bases, with 21 bases left between them. Germline CDR1 SGHRS, CDR2 YFSETQ. The CDR3 has 16 amino acids. This clone was detected once. This TCR came from a female donor with multiple sclerosis, enrolled in a pregnancy study. The sequencing here drew on peripheral blood, taken in the first trimester of pregnancy. V usage is TRBV5-1 and J usage is TRBJ1-3, with no clear D. CDR3 protein: CASSPLGASRRNTIYF. CDR3 bases: TGCGCCAGCAGCCCCCTTGGAGCCTCTCGGAGGAACACCATATATTTT.